The rows below give T cell receptor beta chains drawn from one sample of a study of blood T cell repertoires in COVID-19. Repertoires were generated with immunoSEQ multiplex PCR, while TCRdb's copy carries only in-frame clones and drops some. The sample lists approximately 200,000 clones, around 86% occurring once. The sample taken for sequencing was peripheral blood. Receptors were obtained from a human donor in a cohort sampled during active COVID-19. Each CDR3 is given with its conserved first and last residue. The D gene is left open where the match is weak. Only some rows state a clone size, as once, few, many or a class for expanded clones.

d_call j_call v_call clone_size cdr3_nt cdr3_aa
TRBD1 TRBJ1-2 TRBV28 - TGTGCCAGCAGTGCAGGGGACAGGATGGTTGAGGGCTACACCTTC CASSAGDRMVEGYTF
- TRBJ2-5 TRBV20-1 - TGCAGTGTTAAAGAGACCCAGTACTTC CSVKETQYF
TRBD1 TRBJ2-5 TRBV5-6 - TGTGCCAGCAGCTTCTTCCTGACAGGGCAAGAGACCCAGTACTTC CASSFFLTGQETQYF
TRBD1 TRBJ2-7 TRBV19 - TGTGCCAGTAGTGCGGGGACAGGCACCTACGAGCAGTACTTC CASSAGTGTYEQYF
- TRBJ1-2 TRBV28 once TGTGCCAGCAGTTTAGGGTTCCGAGGATTCCTCTATGGCTACACCTTC CASSLGFRGFLYGYTF
TRBD1 TRBJ2-3 TRBV5-6 - TGTGCCAGCAGCACGGGACAGGGAATCACAGATACGCAGTATTTT CASSTGQGITDTQYF
- TRBJ1-6 TRBV19 - TGTGCCAGTAGTCCCCTGCAGGGCACCTTGATGAATTCACCCCTCCACTTT CASSPLQGTLMNSPLHF
TRBD2 TRBJ2-5 TRBV24-1 - TGTGCCACCAGTGATTTGCGGGCTAGCGGGAGAGAGCAAGAGACCCAGTACTTC CATSDLRASGREQETQYF
TRBD2 TRBJ2-7 TRBV14 - TGTGCCAGCAGCCTCGGTAGCGGGAGGGGCTACGAGCAGTACTTC CASSLGSGRGYEQYF
- TRBJ1-3 TRBV6-5 - TGTGCCAGCAGTCTTGGGGGGAAGGGGTACACCATATATTTT CASSLGGKGYTIYF
- TRBJ2-7 TRBV3-1/TRBV3-2 - TGTGCCAGCAGCCAAGATACAGGGACCTACGAGCAGTACTTC CASSQDTGTYEQYF
- TRBJ1-2 TRBV7-8 - TGTGCCAGCAGCTTGGGGAGGGGGGATAACTATGGCTACACCTTC CASSLGRGDNYGYTF
TRBD2 TRBJ2-3 TRBV11-2 once TGTGCCAGCAGCTTGCGGGGGACCGCCACAGATACGCAGTATTTT CASSLRGTATDTQYF
- TRBJ2-7 TRBV10-3 once TGTGCCATCAGTGAGTCGAAAACTCTCTCCTACGAGCAGTACTTC CAISESKTLSYEQYF
TRBD2 TRBJ2-1 TRBV5-1 once TGCGCCAGCAGCTTGGCGGCTAGCGGGAGCTCCTACAATGAGCAGTTCTTC CASSLAASGSSYNEQFF
TRBD1 TRBJ1-1 TRBV3-1/TRBV3-2 - TGTGCCAGCAGCCATAGGACAGGGGGCCGCGCTGAAGCTTTCTTT CASSHRTGGRAEAFF
- TRBJ1-2 TRBV19 - TGTGCCAGTAGTATTCCACAGGGAGGGAGTGTGTTAAGCTACACCTTC CASSIPQGGSVLSYTF
- TRBJ1-1 TRBV7-6 - TGTGCCAGCAGCGCGGGTGAGAACACTGAAGCTTTCTTT CASSAGENTEAFF
TRBD1 TRBJ2-1 TRBV9 - TGTGCCAGCAGCGTAGAACAGGGGGACAGTTCCTACAATGAGCAGTTCTTC CASSVEQGDSSYNEQFF
TRBD2 TRBJ2-5 TRBV7-2 - TGTGCCAGCAGCCTAGCGGGAGGAGGAGAGACCCAGTACTTC CASSLAGGGETQYF
- TRBJ2-5 TRBV6-5 - TGTGCCAGCAGTTATTCGAGGGTCCAAGAGACCCAGTACTTC CASSYSRVQETQYF
TRBD1 TRBJ1-2 TRBV6-5 few TGTGCCAGCAGTTACCTGGACAGGGGATATGGCTACACCTTC CASSYLDRGYGYTF
TRBD2 TRBJ2-7 TRBV7-2 - TGTGCCAGCAGCTCTGGCCCGGGACTAGCGGAGGGCTCCTACGAGCAGTACTTC CASSSGPGLAEGSYEQYF
- TRBJ2-2 TRBV12-5 - TGTGCTTGCTCCGGGACATCGAACACCGGGGAGCTGTTTTTT CACSGTSNTGELFF
- TRBJ2-7 TRBV29-1 - TGCAGCGTTGAGGAGGACTACGAGCAGTACTTC CSVEEDYEQYF
TRBD1 TRBJ1-1 TRBV7-8 - TGTGCCAGCAGCCCTTCGCGGGACAGGGGGCGCACTGAAGCTTTCTTT CASSPSRDRGRTEAFF
TRBD1 TRBJ1-1 TRBV7-2 - TGTGCCAGCAGCCCTGACAGGGGGCGCGGCACTGAAGCTTTCTTT CASSPDRGRGTEAFF
TRBD1 TRBJ1-2 TRBV30 - TGTGCCTGGAGGGGACAGGTTTATGGCTACACCTTC CAWRGQVYGYTF
- TRBJ2-7 TRBV28 - TGTGCCAGCTGCTCGAACACCTACGAGCAGTACTTC CASCSNTYEQYF
- TRBJ2-3 TRBV5-8 - TGTGCCAGCAGCTTGGTTCAGGGGATCACAGATACGCAGTATTTT CASSLVQGITDTQYF
- TRBJ2-1 TRBV7-3 - TGTGCCAGCAGCTTTGGCCCGGGGGAGCAGTTCTTC CASSFGPGEQFF
TRBD1 TRBJ1-2 TRBV5-1 - TGCGCCAGCAGCTTGTCCAGGACAGGGATCTATGGCTACACCTTC CASSLSRTGIYGYTF
- TRBJ1-6 TRBV2 once TGTGCCAGCAGTGGCGCCCCTCGGAATTCACCCCTCCACTTT CASSGAPRNSPLHF
TRBD1 TRBJ1-5 TRBV18 - TGTGCCAGCGGGACAGGGGGCAACAATCAGCCCCAGCATTTT CASGTGGNNQPQHF
TRBD2 TRBJ2-3 TRBV11-2 - TGTGCCAGCAGCTCCTCCGGGACTAGCGGCCCGCAAGGCACAGATACGCAGTATTTT CASSSSGTSGPQGTDTQYF
- TRBJ1-4 TRBV30 - TGTGCCTGGAGTAGCGGGGCGGGTGGTGGTGAAAAACTGTTTTTT CAWSSGAGGGEKLFF
- TRBJ2-7 TRBV6-1 - TGTGCCAGCAGTGACAGGGTCGAGCAGTACTTC CASSDRVEQYF
- TRBJ2-7 TRBV4-2 - TGTGCCAGCAGCCAAGAAGGCAGGGCAAAGATGTACGAGCAGTACTTC CASSQEGRAKMYEQYF
TRBD1 TRBJ1-2 TRBV29-1 - TGCAGCGTTGACTGGTCAGGGGGCAACTATGGCTACACCTTC CSVDWSGGNYGYTF
- TRBJ2-6 TRBV29-1 - TGCAGCGTTGCTGACAGGCGCCTGGGGGCCAACGTCCTGACTTTC CSVADRRLGANVLTF